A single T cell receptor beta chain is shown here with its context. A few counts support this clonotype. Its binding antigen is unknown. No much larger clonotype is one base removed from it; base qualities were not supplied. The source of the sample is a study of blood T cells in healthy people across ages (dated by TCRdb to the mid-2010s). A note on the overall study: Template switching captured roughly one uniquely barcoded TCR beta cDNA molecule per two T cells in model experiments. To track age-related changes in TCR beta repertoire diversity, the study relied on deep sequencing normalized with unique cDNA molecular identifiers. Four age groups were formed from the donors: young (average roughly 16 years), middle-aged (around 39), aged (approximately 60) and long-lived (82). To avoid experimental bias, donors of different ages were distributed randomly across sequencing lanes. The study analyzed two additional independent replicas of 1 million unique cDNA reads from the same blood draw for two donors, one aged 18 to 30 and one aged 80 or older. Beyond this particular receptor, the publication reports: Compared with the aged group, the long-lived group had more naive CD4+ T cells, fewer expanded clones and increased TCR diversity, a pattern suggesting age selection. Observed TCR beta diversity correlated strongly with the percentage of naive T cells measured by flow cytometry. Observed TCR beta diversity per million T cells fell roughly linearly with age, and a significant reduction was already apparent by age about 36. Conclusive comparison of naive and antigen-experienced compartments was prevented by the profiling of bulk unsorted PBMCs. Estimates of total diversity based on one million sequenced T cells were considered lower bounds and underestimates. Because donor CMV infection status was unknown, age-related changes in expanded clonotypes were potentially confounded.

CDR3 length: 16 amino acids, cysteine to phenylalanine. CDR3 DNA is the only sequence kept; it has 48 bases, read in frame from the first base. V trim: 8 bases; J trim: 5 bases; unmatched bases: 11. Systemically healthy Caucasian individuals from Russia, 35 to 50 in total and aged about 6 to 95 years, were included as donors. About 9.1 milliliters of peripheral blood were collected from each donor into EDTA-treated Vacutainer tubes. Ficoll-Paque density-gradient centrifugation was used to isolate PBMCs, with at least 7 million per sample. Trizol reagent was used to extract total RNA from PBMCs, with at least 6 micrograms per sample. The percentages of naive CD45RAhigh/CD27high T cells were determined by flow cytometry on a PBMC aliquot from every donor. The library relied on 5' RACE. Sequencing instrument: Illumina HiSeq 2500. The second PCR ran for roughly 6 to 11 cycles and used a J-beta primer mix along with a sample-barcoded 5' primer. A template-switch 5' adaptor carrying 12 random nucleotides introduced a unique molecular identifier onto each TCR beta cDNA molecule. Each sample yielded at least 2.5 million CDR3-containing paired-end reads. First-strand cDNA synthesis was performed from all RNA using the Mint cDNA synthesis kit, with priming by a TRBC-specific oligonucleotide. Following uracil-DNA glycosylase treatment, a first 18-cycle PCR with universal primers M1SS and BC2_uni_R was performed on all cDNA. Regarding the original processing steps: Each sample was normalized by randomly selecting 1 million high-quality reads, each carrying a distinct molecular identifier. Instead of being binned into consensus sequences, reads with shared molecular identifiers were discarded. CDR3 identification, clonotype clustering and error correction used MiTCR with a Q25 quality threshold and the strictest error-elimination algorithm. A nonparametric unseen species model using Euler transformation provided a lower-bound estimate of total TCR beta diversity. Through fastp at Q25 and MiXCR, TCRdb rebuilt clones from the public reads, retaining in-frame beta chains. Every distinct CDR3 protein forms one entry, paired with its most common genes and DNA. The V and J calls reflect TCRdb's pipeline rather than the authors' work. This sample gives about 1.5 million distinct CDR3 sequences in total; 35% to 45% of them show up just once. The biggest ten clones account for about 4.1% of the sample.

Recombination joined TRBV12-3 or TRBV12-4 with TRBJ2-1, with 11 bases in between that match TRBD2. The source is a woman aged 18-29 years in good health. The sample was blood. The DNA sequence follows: TGTGCCAGCCGACCAATTACTAGCGGGGGACACAATGAGCAGTTCTTC. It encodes CASRPITSGGHNEQFF.